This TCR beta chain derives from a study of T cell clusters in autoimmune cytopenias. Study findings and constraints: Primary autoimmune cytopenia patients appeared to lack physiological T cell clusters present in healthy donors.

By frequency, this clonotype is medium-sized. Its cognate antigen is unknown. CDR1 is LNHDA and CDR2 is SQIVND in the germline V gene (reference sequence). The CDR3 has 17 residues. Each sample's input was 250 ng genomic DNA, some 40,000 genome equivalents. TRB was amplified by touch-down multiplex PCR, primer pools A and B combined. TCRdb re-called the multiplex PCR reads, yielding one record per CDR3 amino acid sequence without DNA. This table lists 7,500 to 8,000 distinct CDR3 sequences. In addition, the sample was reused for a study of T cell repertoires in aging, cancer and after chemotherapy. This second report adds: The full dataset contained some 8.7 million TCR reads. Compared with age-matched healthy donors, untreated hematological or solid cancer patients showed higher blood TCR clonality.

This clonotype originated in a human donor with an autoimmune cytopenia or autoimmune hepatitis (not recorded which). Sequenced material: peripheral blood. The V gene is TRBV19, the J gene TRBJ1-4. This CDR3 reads CASSMGRRSSANEKLFF. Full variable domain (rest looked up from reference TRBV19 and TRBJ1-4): DGGITQSPKYLFRKEGQNVTLSCEQNLNHDAMYWYRQDPGQGLRLIYYSQIVNDFQKGDIAEGYSVSREKKESFPLTVTSAQKNPTAFYLCASSMGRRSSANEKLFFGSGTQLSVL.